The clone carrying this T cell receptor (beta chain) was observed at least ten times. These data originate in a study of molecular identifiers for immune sequencing clone quantification. Trimming removed 1 base at V and 2 bases at J, with 8 bases between. CDR1 and CDR2 from the germline V gene are MGHDK and SYGVNS. The CDR3 length is 14 residues. As previously described, bulk TCR libraries were made using listed TCR primers. TCRdb ran MiXCR on the PCR reads and lists one entry per CDR3 protein. The table has under 650,000 distinct CDR3 sequences, 20% seen once. Material for sequencing was naive CD8+ T cells from blood, with Jurkat cell RNA spiked in. Noted subset: FACS-sorted CD8+CD4-CCR7+CD45RA+ naive T cells. The J gene is TRBJ1-1, the V gene TRBV25-1; D unclear. This TCR was sampled from a human donor in good health. Some libraries in this study had Jurkat cell RNA spiked in. CDR3 nucleotides: TGTGCCAGCAGTGAATTGGGGTTTAACACTGAAGCTTTCTTT. Translating gives CASSELGFNTEAFF.